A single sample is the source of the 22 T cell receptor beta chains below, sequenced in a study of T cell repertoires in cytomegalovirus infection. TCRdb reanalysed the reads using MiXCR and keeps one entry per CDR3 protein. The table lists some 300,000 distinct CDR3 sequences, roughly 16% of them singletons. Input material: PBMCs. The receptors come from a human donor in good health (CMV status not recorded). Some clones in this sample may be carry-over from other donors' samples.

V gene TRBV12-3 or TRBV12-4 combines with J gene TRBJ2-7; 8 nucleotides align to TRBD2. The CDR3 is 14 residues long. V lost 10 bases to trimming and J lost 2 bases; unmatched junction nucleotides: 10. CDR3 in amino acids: CATVAGTRPYEQYF. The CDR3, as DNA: TGTGCCACCGTCGCGGGGACTAGACCCTACGAGCAGTACTTC.

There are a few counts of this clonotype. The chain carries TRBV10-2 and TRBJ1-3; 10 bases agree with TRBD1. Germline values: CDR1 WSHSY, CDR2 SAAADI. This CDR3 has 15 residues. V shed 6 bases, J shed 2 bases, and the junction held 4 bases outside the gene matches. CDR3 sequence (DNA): TGCGCCAGCAGGGACGGACAGGGGGCTGGAAACACCATATATTTT. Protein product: CASRDGQGAGNTIYF.

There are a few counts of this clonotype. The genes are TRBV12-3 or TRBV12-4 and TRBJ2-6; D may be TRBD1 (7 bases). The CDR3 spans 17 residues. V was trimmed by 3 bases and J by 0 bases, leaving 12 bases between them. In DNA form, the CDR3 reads TGTGCCAGCAGTTTGGGGCAGGGGGGCTCTGGGGCCAACGTCCTGACTTTC. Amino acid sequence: CASSLGQGGSGANVLTF.

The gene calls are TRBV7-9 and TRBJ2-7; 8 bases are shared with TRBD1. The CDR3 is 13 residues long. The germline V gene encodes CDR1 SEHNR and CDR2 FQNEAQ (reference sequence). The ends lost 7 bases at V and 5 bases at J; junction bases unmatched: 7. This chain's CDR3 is CASNHRQGHEQYF. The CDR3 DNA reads TGTGCCAGCAACCACCGACAGGGGCACGAGCAGTACTTC.

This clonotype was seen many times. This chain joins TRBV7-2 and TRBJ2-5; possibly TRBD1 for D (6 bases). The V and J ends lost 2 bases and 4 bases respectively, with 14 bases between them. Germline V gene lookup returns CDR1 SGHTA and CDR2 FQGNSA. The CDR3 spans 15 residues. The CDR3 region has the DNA TGTGCCAGCAGCTTAAATCAGGGGATGGGAGAGACCCAGTACTTC. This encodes CASSLNQGMGETQYF.

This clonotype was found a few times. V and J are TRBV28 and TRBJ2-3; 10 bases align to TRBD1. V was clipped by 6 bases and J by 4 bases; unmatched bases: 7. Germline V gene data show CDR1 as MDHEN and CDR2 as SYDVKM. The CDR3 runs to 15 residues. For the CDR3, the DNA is TGTGCCAGCAGGGACGGGACAGGGGAGGCAGATACGCAGTATTTT. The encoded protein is CASRDGTGEADTQYF.

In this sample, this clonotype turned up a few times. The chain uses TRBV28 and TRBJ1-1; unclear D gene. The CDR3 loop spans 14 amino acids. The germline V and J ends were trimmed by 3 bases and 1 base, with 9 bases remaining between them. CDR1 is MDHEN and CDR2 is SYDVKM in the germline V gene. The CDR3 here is CASSLGVRNTEAFF. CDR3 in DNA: TGTGCCAGCAGTTTGGGAGTGAGGAACACTGAAGCTTTCTTT.

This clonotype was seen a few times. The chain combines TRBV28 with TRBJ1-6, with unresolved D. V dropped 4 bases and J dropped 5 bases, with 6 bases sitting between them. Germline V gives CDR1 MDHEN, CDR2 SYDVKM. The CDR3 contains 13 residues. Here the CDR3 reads CASSSGNNSPLHF. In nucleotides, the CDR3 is TGTGCCAGCAGTTCGGGTAATAATTCACCCCTCCACTTT.

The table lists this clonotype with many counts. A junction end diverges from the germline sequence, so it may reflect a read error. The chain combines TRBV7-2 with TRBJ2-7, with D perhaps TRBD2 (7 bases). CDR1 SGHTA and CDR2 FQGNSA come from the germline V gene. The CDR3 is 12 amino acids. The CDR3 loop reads CASSSWGGDKRF. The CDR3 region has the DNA TGTGCCAGCAGCTCCTGGGGAGGGGACAAGCGATTC.

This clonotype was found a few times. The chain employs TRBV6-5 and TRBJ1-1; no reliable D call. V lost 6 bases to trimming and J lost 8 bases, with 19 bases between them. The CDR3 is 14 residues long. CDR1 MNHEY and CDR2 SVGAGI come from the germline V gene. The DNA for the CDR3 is TGTGCCAGCAGCATTCCCGGGCTGTTCGGAGAAGCTTTCTTT. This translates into CASSIPGLFGEAFF.

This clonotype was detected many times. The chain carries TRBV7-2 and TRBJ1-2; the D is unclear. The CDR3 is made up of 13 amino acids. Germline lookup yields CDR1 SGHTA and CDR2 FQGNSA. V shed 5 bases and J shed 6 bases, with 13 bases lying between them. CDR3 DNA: TGTGCCAGCAGCCCCCAATCTGGTGATGGCTACACCTTC. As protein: CASSPQSGDGYTF.

The CDR3 loop reads CASSYGNQGTGGHYGYTF. CDR3 sequence (DNA): TGTGCCAGCAGTTACGGAAACCAAGGGACAGGGGGTCACTATGGCTACACCTTC. This rearrangement joins TRBV6-6 to TRBJ1-2; 11 nucleotides match TRBD1. Germline CDR1 is MNHNY and CDR2 is SVGAGI (reference sequence). Germline trimming cut 2 bases from V and 3 bases from J; bases unmatched to any gene: 11. This CDR3 has 18 amino acids.

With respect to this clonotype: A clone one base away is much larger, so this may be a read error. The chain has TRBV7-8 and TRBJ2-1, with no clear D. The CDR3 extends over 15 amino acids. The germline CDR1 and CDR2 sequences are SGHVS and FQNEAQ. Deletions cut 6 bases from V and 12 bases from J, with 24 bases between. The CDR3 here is CASRRTDGSMVRQFF. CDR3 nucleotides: TGTGCCAGCAGGAGAACTGATGGCAGTATGGTACGGCAGTTCTTC.

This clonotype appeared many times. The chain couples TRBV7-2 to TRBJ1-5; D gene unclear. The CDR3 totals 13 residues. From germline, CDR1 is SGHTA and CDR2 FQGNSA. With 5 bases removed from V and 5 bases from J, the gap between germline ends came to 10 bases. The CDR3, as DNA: TGTGCCAGCAGCCAAATGCAGGATCAGCCCCAGCATTTT. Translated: CASSQMQDQPQHF.

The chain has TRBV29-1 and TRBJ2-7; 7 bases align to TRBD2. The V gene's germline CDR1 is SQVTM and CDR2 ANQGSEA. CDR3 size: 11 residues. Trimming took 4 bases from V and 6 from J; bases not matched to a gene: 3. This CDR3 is CSVAWEGEQYF. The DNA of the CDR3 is TGCAGCGTTGCCTGGGAGGGCGAGCAGTACTTC.

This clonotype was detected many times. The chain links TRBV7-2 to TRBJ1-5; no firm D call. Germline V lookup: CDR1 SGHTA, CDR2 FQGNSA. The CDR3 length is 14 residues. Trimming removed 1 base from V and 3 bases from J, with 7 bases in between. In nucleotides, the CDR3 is TGTGCCAGCAGCTTAGTTCACGACAATCAGCCCCAGCATTTT. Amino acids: CASSLVHDNQPQHF.

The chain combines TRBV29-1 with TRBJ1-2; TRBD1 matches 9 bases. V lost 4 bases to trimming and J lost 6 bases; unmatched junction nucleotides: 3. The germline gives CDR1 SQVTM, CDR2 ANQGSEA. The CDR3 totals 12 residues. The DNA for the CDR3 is TGCAGCGTTGCCGGACAGGGGCATGGCTACACCTTC. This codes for CSVAGQGHGYTF.

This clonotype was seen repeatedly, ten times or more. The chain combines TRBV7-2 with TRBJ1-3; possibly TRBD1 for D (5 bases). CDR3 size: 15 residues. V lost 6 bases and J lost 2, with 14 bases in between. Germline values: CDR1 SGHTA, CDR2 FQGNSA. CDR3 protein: CASRSPGRAGNTIYF. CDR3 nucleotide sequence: TGTGCCAGCAGGTCCCCAGGGAGGGCTGGAAACACCATATATTTT.

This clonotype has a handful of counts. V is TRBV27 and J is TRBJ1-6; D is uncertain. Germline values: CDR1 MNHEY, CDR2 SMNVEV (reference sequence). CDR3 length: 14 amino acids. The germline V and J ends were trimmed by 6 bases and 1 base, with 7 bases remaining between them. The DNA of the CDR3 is TGTGCCAGCAGCATGGAGTCCTATAATTCACCCCTCCACTTT. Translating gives CASSMESYNSPLHF.

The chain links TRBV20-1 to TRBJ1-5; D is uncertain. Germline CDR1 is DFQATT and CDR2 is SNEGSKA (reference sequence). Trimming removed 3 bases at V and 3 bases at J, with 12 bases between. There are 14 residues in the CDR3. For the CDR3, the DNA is TGCAGTGCTAGCAGAGTACTATACAATCAGCCCCAGCATTTT. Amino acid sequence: CSASRVLYNQPQHF.

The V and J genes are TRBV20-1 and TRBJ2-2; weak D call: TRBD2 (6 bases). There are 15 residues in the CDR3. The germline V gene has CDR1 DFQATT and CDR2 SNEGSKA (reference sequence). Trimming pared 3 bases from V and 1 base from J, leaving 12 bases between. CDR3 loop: CSARAPEGNTGELFF. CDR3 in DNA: TGCAGTGCTAGGGCCCCGGAGGGGAACACCGGGGAGCTGTTTTTT.

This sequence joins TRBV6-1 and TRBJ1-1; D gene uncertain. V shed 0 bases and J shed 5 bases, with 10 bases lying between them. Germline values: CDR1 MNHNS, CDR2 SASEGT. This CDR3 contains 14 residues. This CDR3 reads CASSEAGSGTEAFF. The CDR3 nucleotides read TGTGCCAGCAGTGAAGCTGGAAGCGGGACTGAAGCTTTCTTT.